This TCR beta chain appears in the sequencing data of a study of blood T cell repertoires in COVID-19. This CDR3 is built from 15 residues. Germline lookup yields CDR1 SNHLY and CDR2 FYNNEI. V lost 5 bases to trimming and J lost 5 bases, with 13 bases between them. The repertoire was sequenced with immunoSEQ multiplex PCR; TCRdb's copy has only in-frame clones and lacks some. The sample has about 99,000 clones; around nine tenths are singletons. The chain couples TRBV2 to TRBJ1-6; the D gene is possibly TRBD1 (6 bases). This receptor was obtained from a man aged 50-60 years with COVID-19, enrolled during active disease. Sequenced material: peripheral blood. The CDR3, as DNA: TGTGCCAGCAGTACAGGGCTTGGGGATAATTCACCCCTCCACTTT. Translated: CASSTGLGDNSPLHF.